This T cell receptor beta chain was captured by sequencing in a study of cytomegalovirus exposure and HLA in healthy donors. This CDR3 comprises 15 residues. Germline CDR1 reads SGHVS; CDR2 reads FQNEAQ. The junction had 3 bases not matched to a gene; V was cut back by 5 bases and J by 0 bases. The PCR contained 60 Vbeta and 13 Jbeta primers. The data were produced by immunoSEQ multiplex PCR, yet TCRdb's version contains in-frame clones alone and is incomplete. Of approximately 150,000 clones detected, about four fifths appear once; the ten largest clones hold about 4.9%. The source material was PBMCs. This TCR was sampled from a young man in good health and CMV-seronegative. This rearrangement joins TRBV7-8 to TRBJ2-4, with 8 bases fitting TRBD1. This CDR3 is CASSQGAQAKNIQYF. CDR3 bases: TGTGCCAGCAGCCAGGGGGCTCAAGCCAAAAACATTCAGTACTTC.